The rows below give T cell receptor beta chains drawn from one sample of a study of tumor-infiltrating lymphocytes in primary liver carcinoma. MiXCR, run by TCRdb on the multiplex PCR reads, gives a single entry per CDR3 protein. The sample includes 180,000 or so distinct CDR3 sequences, approximately 60% of them seen just once. Sequencing input: peripheral blood. Receptors originate from a man aged 40-55 years with primary liver carcinoma and hepatitis B virus infection. CDR3s leave out the opening cysteine and the closing phenylalanine or tryptophan. The D gene is left open where the match is weak.

V: TRBV11-2; D: -; CDR3: ASSPQEGYGYT
V: TRBV10-2; D: -; CDR3: ASSEAGVGNTIY
V: TRBV30; D: -; CDR3: VWRSALPREQF
V: TRBV11-2; D: -; CDR3: ASSSQRGRDEQY
V: TRBV6-5; D: -; CDR3: ASSYSNEQF
V: TRBV11-3; D: -; CDR3: ASSNSLEAGELF
V: TRBV29-1; D: -; CDR3: SVGDSTSQPQH
V: TRBV12-3/TRBV12-4; D: TRBD1; CDR3: ASSPQGINTEAF
V: TRBV5-6; D: -; CDR3: ASSDGQLRPNYGYT
V: TRBV12-3/TRBV12-4; D: TRBD1; CDR3: ASSPTGQGATEAF
V: TRBV11-1; D: TRBD1; CDR3: ASSLQGASTDTQY
V: TRBV4-1; D: -; CDR3: AGSQPDNGTNTGELF
V: TRBV29-1; D: -; CDR3: SVPAGLSASRGNEQF
V: TRBV12-5; D: TRBD1; CDR3: ASGLVLGTGGYNEQF
V: TRBV20-1; D: TRBD2; CDR3: SAGSGSSTDTQY
V: TRBV6-1; D: -; CDR3: ASSEVGDYRPMEYGYT
V: TRBV11-2; D: -; CDR3: ASSSGSGDGYEQC
V: TRBV12-3/TRBV12-4; D: -; CDR3: ASSLMSDQPQH
V: TRBV6-2/TRBV6-3; D: TRBD2; CDR3: ASSYGTSPEQY
V: TRBV14; D: -; CDR3: AGSPPRRPNTEAF
V: TRBV4-1; D: -; CDR3: ASSPFGGTSQNQPQH
V: TRBV6-6; D: -; CDR3: ASSEGDFGEAF
V: TRBV5-4; D: -; CDR3: ANSLRGGDTLY
V: TRBV5-6; D: TRBD2; CDR3: ASSRGLAGSSNEQF
V: TRBV5-6; D: TRBD2; CDR3: ASSILGAGVKETQY
V: TRBV7-2; D: TRBD2; CDR3: ASRRTSGSTYEQY
V: TRBV4-1; D: TRBD2; CDR3: ASSQGGLAASSYEQY
V: TRBV11-1; D: TRBD1; CDR3: ASSPPGQGYYELY
V: TRBV11-2; D: -; CDR3: ASSLHSTYTQY
V: TRBV29-1; D: -; CDR3: SVEDQVGGEQF
V: TRBV6-6; D: -; CDR3: ASRTEETQY
V: TRBV11-2; D: -; CDR3: ASSTGPINEQF
V: TRBV6-5; D: -; CDR3: ASSYATMKETQY
V: TRBV4-2; D: -; CDR3: ASSHRTANTGGLF
V: TRBV5-1; D: -; CDR3: ASSLWRSNTGELF
V: TRBV5-1; D: -; CDR3: ASSFQSLQETQY
V: TRBV29-1; D: -; CDR3: SVAPEGTEQF
V: TRBV12-3/TRBV12-4; D: -; CDR3: ASTGQINEKLF
V: TRBV12-3/TRBV12-4; D: -; CDR3: ASKSPDYTDKQY
V: TRBV5-4; D: -; CDR3: ASSLDPEYNEQF
V: TRBV10-3; D: TRBD1; CDR3: AISEGADQPQH
V: TRBV30; D: -; CDR3: AGTGGPLNIQY
V: TRBV11-2; D: -; CDR3: ASSPQARPVTQY
V: TRBV5-1; D: -; CDR3: ASSLGPGENEQY
V: TRBV28; D: TRBD1; CDR3: ASSSTGTGAEKLF
V: TRBV6-5; D: -; CDR3: ASSFGDTYNEQF
V: TRBV11-2; D: TRBD2; CDR3: ASSLDGFWREGRVEQF
V: TRBV7-9; D: TRBD2; CDR3: ASSLVLAGIDEQF
V: TRBV13; D: -; CDR3: ASSSPTDQETQY
V: TRBV5-1; D: -; CDR3: ASSLGTGTDQPQH
V: TRBV5-5; D: TRBD1; CDR3: ASSLLTNRDRLN
V: TRBV7-9; D: -; CDR3: ASSLGGTSEQF